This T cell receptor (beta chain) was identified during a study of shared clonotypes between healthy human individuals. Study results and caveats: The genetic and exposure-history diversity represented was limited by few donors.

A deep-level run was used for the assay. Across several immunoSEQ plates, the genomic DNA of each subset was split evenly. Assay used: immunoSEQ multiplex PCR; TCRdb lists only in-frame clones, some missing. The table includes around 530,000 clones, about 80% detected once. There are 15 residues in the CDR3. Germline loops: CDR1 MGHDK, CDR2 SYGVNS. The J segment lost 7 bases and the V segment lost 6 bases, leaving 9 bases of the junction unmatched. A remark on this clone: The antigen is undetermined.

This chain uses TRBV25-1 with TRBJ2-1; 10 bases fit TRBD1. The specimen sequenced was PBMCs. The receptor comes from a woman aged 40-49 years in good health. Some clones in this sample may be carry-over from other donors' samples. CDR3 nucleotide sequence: TGTGCCAGCAGGGGGACAGGGGAGCCCAGGAATGAGCAGTTCTTC. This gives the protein CASRGTGEPRNEQFF.